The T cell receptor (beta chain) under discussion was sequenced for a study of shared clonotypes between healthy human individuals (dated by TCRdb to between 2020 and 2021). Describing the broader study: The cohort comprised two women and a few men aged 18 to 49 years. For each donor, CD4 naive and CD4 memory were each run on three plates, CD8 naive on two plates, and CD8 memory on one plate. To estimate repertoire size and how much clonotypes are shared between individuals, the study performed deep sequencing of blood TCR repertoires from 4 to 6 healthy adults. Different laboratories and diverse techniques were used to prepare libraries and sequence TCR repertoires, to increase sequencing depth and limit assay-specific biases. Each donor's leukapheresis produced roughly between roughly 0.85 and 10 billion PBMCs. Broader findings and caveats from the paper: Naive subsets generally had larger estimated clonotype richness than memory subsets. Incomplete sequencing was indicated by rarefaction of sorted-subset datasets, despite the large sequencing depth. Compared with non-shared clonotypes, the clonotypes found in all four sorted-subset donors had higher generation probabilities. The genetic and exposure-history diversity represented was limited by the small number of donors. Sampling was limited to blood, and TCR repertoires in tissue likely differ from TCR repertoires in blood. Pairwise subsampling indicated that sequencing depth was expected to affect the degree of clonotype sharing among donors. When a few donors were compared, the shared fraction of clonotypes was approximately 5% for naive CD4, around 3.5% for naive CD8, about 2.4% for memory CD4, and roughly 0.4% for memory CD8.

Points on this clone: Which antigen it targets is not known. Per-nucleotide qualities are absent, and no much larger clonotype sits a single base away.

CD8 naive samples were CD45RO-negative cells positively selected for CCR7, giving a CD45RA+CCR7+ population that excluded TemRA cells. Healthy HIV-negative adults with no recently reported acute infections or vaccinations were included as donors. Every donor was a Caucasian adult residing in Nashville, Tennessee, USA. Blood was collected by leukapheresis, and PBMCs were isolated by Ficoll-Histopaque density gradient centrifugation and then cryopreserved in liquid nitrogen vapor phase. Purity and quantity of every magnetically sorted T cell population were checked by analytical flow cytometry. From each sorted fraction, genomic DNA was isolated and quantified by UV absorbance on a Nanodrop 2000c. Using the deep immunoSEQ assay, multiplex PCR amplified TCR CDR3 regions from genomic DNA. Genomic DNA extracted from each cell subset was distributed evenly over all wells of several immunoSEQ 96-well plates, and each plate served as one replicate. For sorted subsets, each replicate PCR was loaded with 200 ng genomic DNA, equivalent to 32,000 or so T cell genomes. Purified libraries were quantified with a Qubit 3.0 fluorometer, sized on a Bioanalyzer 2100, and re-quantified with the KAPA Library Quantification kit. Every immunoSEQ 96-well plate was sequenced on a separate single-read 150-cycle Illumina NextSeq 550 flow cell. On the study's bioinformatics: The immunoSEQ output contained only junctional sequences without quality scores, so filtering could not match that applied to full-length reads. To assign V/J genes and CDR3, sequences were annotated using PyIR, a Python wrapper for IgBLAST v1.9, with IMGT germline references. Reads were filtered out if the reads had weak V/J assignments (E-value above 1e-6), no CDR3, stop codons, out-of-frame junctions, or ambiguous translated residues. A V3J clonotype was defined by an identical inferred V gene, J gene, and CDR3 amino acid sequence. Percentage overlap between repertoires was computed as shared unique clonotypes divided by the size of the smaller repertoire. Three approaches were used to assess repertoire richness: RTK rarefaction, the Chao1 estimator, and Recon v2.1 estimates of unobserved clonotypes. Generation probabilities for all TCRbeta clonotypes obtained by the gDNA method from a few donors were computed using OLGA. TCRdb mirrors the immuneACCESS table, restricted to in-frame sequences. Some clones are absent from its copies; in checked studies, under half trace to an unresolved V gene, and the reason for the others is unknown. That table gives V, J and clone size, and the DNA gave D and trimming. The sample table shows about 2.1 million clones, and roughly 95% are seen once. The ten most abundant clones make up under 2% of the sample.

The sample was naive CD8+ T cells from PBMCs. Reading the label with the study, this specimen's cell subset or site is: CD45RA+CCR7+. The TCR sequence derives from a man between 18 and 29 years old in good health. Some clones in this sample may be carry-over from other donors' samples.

In nucleotide form, the sequence is TGTGCCAGCAGCCATCCGCCGGGACTAGCGGAAGAGACCCAGTACTTC. Its protein product is CASSHPPGLAEETQYF. The sequence links TRBV7-8 to TRBJ2-5, with TRBD2 identical over 11 junction bases. V is cut back by 5 bases and J by 3 bases, with 8 bases in the junction unmatched. Counted from cysteine to phenylalanine, this CDR3 has 16 amino acids. The CDR3 DNA has 48 bases and is translated from base 1. In the germline V gene, CDR1 corresponds to SGHVS and CDR2 to FQNEAQ.